This T cell receptor (beta chain) was retrieved from a study of a mutant IDH1 vaccine in newly diagnosed glioma. Overall study context: The treated population exhibited a male proportion of roughly 62%, a female proportion of approximately 38%, and a mean age of around 40 years. The earlier regimen, radiotherapy, temozolomide, or both, was most often both. Findings of the study overall: Pseudoprogression seemed unrelated to changes in top peripheral T cell clonotypes.

The time point was: week 23, last vaccination. One vaccine dose held 300 ug of mutant IDH1 20-mer peptide and came with topical imiquimod. Trimming pared 1 base from V and 1 base from J, leaving 10 bases between. This CDR3 contains 15 residues. Germline V gives CDR1 LNHDA, CDR2 SQIVND (reference sequence). Concerning this clone: Its antigen remains unidentified.

Using immunoSEQ multiplex PCR, the repertoire was profiled, and TCRdb retains in-frame clones only, with some absent. Among over 50,000 clones listed, under 90% were seen once. The sequencing used PBMCs, collected from a glioma patient whose treatment included an IDH1 peptide vaccine. The sequence was obtained from a man aged 18 to 29 with glioma. The gene calls are TRBV19 and TRBJ1-1; possible D gene TRBD1, 5 bases. The CDR3 spells CASSIGGATNTEAFF. The DNA for the CDR3 is TGTGCCAGTAGTATAGGAGGGGCCACGAACACTGAAGCTTTCTTT.